Below are 17 T cell receptor beta chains sequenced from a single sample in a study of human thymus T cells. Some clones are missing from TCRdb's copy, which holds only in-frame ones; the method was immunoSEQ multiplex PCR. Of some 130,000 clones in the sample, around 95% were seen once. Thymic resections from corrective heart surgery supplied the tissue. Sequencing used thymus tissue. The receptor source for this set is a boy younger than two with a congenital heart defect but otherwise immunologically healthy.

The table lists this clone with a count of one. The chain carries TRBV2 and TRBJ2-7, with D possibly matching TRBD2 (5 bases). Germline CDR1 and CDR2: SNHLY and FYNNEI. The CDR3 extends over 12 amino acids. Trimming removed 6 bases from V and 9 bases from J, with 15 bases in between. CDR3 DNA sequence: TGTGCCAGCAGGGACTTGGGGAGCGGGCAGTACTTC. Protein: CASRDLGSGQYF.

V and J are TRBV21-1 and TRBJ2-1. TRBV21-1 is a pseudogene. The CDR3 has 14 residues. In DNA, the CDR3 is TGTGCCAGCAGCGGCGATTTTGTGTTGAATGAGCAGTTCTTC. This translates into CASSGDFVLNEQFF.

V and J are TRBV7-2 and TRBJ2-7; 12 bases agree with TRBD2. V was clipped by 2 bases and J by 0 bases; unmatched bases: 11. CDR1 and CDR2 (germline): SGHTA, FQGNSA. The CDR3 loop spans 19 amino acids. DNA of the CDR3: TGTGCCAGCAGCTTACACGATACTAGCGGGGGGCATCTCTCCTACGAGCAGTACTTC. Translation gives CASSLHDTSGGHLSYEQYF.

J is TRBJ2-7 and V is TRBV10-3, with 7 bases fitting TRBD2. The V segment lost 4 bases and the J segment 7 bases; nucleotides outside the gene matches: 7. The germline CDR1 and CDR2 sequences are ENHRY and SYGVKD. The CDR3 consists of 13 residues. As DNA, the CDR3 is TGTGCCATCAGTGCCGGGACTATCCATGAGCAGTACTTC. It specifies CAISAGTIHEQYF.

This chain joins TRBV4-1 and TRBJ2-6, with no clear D. The CDR3 extends over 14 amino acids. The germline CDR1 and CDR2 sequences are MGHRA and YSYEKL. Trimming pared 4 bases from V and 0 bases from J, leaving 4 bases between. CDR3 DNA: TGCGCCAGCAGCCCTCTCTCTGGGGCCAACGTCCTGACTTTC. Translated, it gives CASSPLSGANVLTF.

The chain has TRBV25-1 and TRBJ1-3; D possibly corresponds to TRBD1 (5 bases). The V end was cut by 8 bases, the J end by 6 bases, with 17 bases between. The V gene's germline CDR1 is MGHDK and CDR2 SYGVNS. The CDR3 sequence is 14 residues long. The CDR3 nucleotides read TGTGCCAGCGGCTCTCCCGGGACCTCAAACACCATATATTTT. Residues: CASGSPGTSNTIYF.

The rearrangement joins TRBV19 to TRBJ2-7; the match to TRBD1 covers 9 bases. The V segment lost 4 bases and the J segment 7 bases; nucleotides outside the gene matches: 11. This CDR3 has 15 amino acids. Germline values: CDR1 LNHDA, CDR2 SQIVND (reference sequence). The CDR3 reads CASSTPGQGVKEQYF. Here the CDR3 DNA reads TGTGCCAGTAGTACACCGGGACAGGGTGTGAAAGAGCAGTACTTC. The variable domain in full, completed from reference TRBV19 and TRBJ2-7, reads DGGITQSPKYLFRKEGQNVTLSCEQNLNHDAMYWYRQDPGQGLRLIYYSQIVNDFQKGDIAEGYSVSREKKESFPLTVTSAQKNPTAFYLCASSTPGQGVKEQYFGPGTRLTVT.

This chain connects TRBV14 to TRBJ2-3; no firm D call. This CDR3 is 14 amino acids long. Per the germline V gene, CDR1 is SGHDN and CDR2 is FVKESK. Trimming cost V 0 bases and J 2 bases, with 6 bases left between them. The CDR3: CASSQDGTTDTQYF. In nucleotides, the CDR3 is TGTGCCAGCAGCCAAGACGGCACCACAGATACGCAGTATTTT. The full variable domain, its missing parts supplied by reference TRBV14 and TRBJ2-3, is EAGVTQFPSHSVIEKGQTVTLRCDPISGHDNLYWYRRVMGKEIKFLLHFVKESKQDESGMPNNRFLAERTGGTYSTLKVQPAELEDSGVYFCASSQDGTTDTQYFGPGTRLTVL.

The J gene is TRBJ2-1, the V gene TRBV27; D might be TRBD1 or TRBD2, each matching 5 bases. The germline V gene encodes CDR1 MNHEY and CDR2 SMNVEV (reference sequence). V was clipped by 5 bases and J by 4 bases, with 21 bases between them. The CDR3 extends over 17 amino acids. CDR3 region: CASSPPDRGSFYNEQFF. CDR3 DNA sequence: TGTGCCAGCAGTCCCCCAGATCGGGGCTCCTTTTACAATGAGCAGTTCTTC.

The V call is TRBV10-2, the J call TRBJ2-1; D remains ambiguous. Trimming removed 3 bases at V and 8 bases at J, with 11 bases between. CDR3 length: 13 amino acids. In germline, CDR1 is WSHSY, CDR2 SAAADI. The CDR3 reads CASSDPGKDEQFF. The CDR3, as DNA: TGCGCCAGCAGTGACCCGGGCAAGGATGAGCAGTTCTTC.

CDR3 sequence reads: CASERRGAKNIQYF. CDR3 sequence (DNA): TGTGCCAGCGAGCGACGGGGAGCCAAAAACATTCAGTACTTC. This sequence joins TRBV27 and TRBJ2-4; maybe TRBD2 (5 bases). The CDR3 runs to 14 residues. Looked up from germline, CDR1 is MNHEY and CDR2 is SMNVEV (reference sequence). Trimming took off 8 bases at V and 0 bases at J, with 11 bases between the two ends.

This clone has only a few counts. The CDR3 DNA sequence: TGTGCCAGCAGCCACTCGAACACTGAAGCTTTCTTT. This encodes CASSHSNTEAFF. V usage is TRBV5-8 and J usage is TRBJ1-1; D not certain. Germline values: CDR1 SGHTS, CDR2 YDEGEE. V was pared by 4 bases and J by 1 base, with 5 bases between. The CDR3 is 12 amino acids.

V gene TRBV6-5 combines with J gene TRBJ2-4; TRBD2 might be the D (5 bases). The CDR3 loop spans 14 amino acids. Between the trimmed V and J ends, which lost 3 bases and 1 base, there was a span of 7 bases. Looked up from germline, CDR1 is MNHEY and CDR2 is SVGAGI. The CDR3 here is CASSYTGAKNIQYF. DNA for the CDR3: TGTGCCAGCAGTTATACGGGGGCCAAAAACATTCAGTACTTC.

V gene TRBV12-5 combines with J gene TRBJ2-2, with 7 bases fitting TRBD1. J gave up 1 base and V 7 bases, and 6 bases lay outside the gene matches. CDR3 length: 15 amino acids. Germline CDR1 LGHNT, CDR2 FRNRAP. CDR3 nucleotides: TGTGCTAGTGCCTTCGACAGGGAGAACACCGGGGAGCTGTTTTTT. Protein product: CASAFDRENTGELFF.

The V and J genes are TRBV9 and TRBJ2-7; D unresolved. Germline CDR1 and CDR2: SGDLS and YYNGEE. V lost 4 bases, J lost 5 bases, and 10 bases lay in between. This CDR3 spans 12 amino acids. CDR3 sequence reads: CASSWVSHEQYF. The CDR3 DNA reads TGTGCCAGCAGCTGGGTATCTCACGAGCAGTACTTC.

The chain combines TRBV7-2 with TRBJ1-4; D uncertain. CDR1 is SGHTA, CDR2 FQGNSA, per germline. This CDR3 is built from 14 residues. V lost 2 bases to trimming and J lost 7 bases, with 11 bases between them. CDR3 residues: CASSLRSGAEKLFF. The CDR3 bases are TGTGCCAGCAGCTTACGTAGCGGTGCTGAAAAACTGTTTTTT.

The rearrangement uses TRBV2 and TRBJ2-3; TRBD2 matches at 11 bases. Germline V CDR1 and CDR2: SNHLY, FYNNEI. With 6 bases clipped from V and 6 bases from J, the junction kept 11 bases outside the gene matches. This CDR3 is 16 amino acids long. CDR3 coding DNA: TGTGCCAGCAGAGACCTTAGCGGGGGGGCCAGGGATACGCAGTATTTT. Translated: CASRDLSGGARDTQYF.